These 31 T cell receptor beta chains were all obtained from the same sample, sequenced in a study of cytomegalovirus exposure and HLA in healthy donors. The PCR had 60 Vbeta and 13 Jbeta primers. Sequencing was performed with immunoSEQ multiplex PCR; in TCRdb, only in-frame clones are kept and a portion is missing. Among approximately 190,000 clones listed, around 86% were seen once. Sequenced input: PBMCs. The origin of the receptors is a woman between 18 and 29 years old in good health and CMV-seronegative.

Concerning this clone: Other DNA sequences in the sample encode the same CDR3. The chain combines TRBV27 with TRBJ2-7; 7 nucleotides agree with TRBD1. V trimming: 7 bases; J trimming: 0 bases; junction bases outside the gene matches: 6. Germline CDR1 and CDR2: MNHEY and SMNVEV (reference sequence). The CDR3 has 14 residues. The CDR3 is CASTLAGGSYEQYF. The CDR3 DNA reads TGTGCCAGCACCTTGGCAGGGGGCTCCTACGAGCAGTACTTC.

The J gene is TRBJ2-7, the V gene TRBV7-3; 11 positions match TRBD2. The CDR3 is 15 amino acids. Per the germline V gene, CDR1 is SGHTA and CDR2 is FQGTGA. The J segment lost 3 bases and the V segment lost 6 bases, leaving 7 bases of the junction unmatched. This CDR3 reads CASSQAGTSGYEQYF. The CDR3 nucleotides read TGTGCCAGCAGTCAAGCCGGGACTAGCGGCTACGAGCAGTACTTC.

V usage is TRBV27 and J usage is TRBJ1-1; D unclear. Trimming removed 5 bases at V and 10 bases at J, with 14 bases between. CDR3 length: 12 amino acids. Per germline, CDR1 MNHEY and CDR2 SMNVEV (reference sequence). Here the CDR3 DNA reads TGTGCCAGCAGTACTCTCCGAGGTGGAGCTTTCTTT. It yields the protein CASSTLRGGAFF.

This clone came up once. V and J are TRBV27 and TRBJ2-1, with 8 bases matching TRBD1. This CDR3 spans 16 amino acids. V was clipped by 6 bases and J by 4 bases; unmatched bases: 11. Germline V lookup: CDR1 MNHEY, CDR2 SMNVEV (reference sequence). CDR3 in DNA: TGTGCCAGCAGGCCCGACGGGACAGGTGGATACAATGAGCAGTTCTTC. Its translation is CASRPDGTGGYNEQFF.

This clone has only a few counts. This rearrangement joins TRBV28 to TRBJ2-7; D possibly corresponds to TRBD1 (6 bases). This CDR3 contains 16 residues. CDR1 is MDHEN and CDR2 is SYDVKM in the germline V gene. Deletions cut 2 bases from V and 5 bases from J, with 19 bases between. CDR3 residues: CASSLPRGRPLHEQYF. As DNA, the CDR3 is TGTGCCAGCAGTTTACCCAGGGGACGGCCCCTCCACGAGCAGTACTTC.

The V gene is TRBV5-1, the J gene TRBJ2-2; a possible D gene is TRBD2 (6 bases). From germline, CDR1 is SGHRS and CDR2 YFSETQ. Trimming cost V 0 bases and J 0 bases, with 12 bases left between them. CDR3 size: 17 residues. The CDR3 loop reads CASSLGDRETNTGELFF. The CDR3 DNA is TGCGCCAGCAGCTTGGGGGACCGGGAGACGAACACCGGGGAGCTGTTTTTT.

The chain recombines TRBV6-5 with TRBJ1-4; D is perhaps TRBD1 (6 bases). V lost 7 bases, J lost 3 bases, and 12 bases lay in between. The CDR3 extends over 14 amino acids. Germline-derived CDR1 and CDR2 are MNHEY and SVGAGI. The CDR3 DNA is TGTGCCAGCAACCCCAGGGGCTCTAATGAAAAACTGTTTTTT. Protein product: CASNPRGSNEKLFF.

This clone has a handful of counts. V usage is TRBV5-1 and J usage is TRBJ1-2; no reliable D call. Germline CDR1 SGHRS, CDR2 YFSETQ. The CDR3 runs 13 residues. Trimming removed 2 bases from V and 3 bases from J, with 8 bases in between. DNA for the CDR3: TGCGCCAGCAGCTTTCACTCCGACTATGGCTACACCTTC. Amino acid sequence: CASSFHSDYGYTF.

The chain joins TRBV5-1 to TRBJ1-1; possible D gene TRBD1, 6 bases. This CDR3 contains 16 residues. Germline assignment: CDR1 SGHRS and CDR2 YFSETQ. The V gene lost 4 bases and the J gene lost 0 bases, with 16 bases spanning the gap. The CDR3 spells CASSDQGPGMNTEAFF. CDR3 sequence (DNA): TGCGCCAGCAGCGATCAGGGGCCGGGTATGAACACTGAAGCTTTCTTT.

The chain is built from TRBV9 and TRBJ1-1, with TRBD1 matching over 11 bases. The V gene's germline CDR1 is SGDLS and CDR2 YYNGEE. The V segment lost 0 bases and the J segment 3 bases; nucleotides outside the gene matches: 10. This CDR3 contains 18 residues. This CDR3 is CASSVAIRTGGGDTEAFF. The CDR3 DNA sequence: TGTGCCAGCAGCGTAGCCATCAGGACAGGGGGCGGGGACACTGAAGCTTTCTTT.

The CDR3 nucleotides are TGTGCCAGCAGTGCGTTAAGGGAGCTAAACCAGCCCCAGCATTTT. Translating it yields CASSALRELNQPQHF. This chain joins TRBV2 and TRBJ1-5; D gene uncertain. Between the trimmed V and J ends, which lost 4 bases and 7 bases, there was a span of 17 bases. Germline lookup yields CDR1 SNHLY and CDR2 FYNNEI. This CDR3 is built from 15 residues.

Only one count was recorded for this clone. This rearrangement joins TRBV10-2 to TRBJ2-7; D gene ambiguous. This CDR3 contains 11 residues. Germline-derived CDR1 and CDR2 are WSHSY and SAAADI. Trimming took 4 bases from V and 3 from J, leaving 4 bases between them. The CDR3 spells CASSGDYEQYF. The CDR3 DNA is TGCGCCAGCAGTGGCGACTACGAGCAGTACTTC.

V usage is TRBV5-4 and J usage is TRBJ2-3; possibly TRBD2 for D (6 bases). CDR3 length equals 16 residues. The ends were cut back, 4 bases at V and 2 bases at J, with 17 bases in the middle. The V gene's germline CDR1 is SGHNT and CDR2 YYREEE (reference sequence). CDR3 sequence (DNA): TGTGCCAGCAGCCAGCTTGGCACTAGCACCACAGATACGCAGTATTTT. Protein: CASSQLGTSTTDTQYF.

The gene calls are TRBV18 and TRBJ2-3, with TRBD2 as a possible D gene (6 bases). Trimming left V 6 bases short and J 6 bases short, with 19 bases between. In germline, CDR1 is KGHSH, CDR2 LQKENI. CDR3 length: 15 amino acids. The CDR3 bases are TGTGCCAGCTCCCAGACTAGTCTTGGTCGGGATACGCAGTATTTT. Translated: CASSQTSLGRDTQYF.

Here the CDR3 DNA reads TGTGCCAGCAGTAACGGACTAGCGGGGGTCAATGAGCAGTTCTTC. This translates into CASSNGLAGVNEQFF. The chain recombines TRBV6-1 with TRBJ2-1; 13 bases map to TRBD2. Germline V gene lookup returns CDR1 MNHNS and CDR2 SASEGT. The CDR3 contains 15 residues. The trim removed 5 bases at V and 6 bases at J, leaving 4 bases unmatched.

The CDR3 region is CASSYGQATDTQYF. The CDR3 DNA sequence: TGTGCCAGCAGTTACGGACAGGCCACAGATACGCAGTATTTT. The chain recombines TRBV6-5 with TRBJ2-3; 7 nucleotides line up with TRBD1. J gave up 2 bases and V 2 bases, and 1 base lay outside the gene matches. The CDR3 spans 14 residues. Germline V gene sequence: CDR1 MNHEY, CDR2 SVGAGI.

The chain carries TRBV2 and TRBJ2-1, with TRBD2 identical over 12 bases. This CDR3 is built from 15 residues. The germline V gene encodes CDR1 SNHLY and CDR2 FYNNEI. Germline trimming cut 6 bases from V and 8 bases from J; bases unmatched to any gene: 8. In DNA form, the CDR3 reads TGTGCCAGCAGCGCCCTAGCGGGGGGGCCGGATGAGCAGTTCTTC. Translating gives CASSALAGGPDEQFF.

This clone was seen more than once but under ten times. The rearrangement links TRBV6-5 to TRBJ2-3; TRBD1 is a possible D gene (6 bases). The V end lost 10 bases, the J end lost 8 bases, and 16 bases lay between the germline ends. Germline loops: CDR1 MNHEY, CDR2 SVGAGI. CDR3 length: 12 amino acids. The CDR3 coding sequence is TGTGCCACACAGGGTGGGGCGGGTACGCAGTATTTT. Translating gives CATQGGAGTQYF.

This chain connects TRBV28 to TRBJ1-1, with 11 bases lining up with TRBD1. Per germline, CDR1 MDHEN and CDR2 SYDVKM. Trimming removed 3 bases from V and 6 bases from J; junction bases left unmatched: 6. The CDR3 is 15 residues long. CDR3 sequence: CASSLLGQGASEAFF. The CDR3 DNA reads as TGTGCCAGCAGTTTGCTAGGACAGGGGGCCTCTGAAGCTTTCTTT.

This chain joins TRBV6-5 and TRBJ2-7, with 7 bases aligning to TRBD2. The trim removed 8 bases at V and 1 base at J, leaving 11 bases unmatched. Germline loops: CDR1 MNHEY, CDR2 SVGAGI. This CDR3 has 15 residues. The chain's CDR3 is CASSAWGGGSYEQYF. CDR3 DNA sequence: TGTGCCAGCTCCGCTTGGGGGGGAGGGTCCTACGAGCAGTACTTC.

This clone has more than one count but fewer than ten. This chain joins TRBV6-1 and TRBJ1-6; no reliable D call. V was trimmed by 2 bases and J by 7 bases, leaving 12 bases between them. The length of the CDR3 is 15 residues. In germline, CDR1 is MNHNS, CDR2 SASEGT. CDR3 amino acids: CASSESSGGNSPLHF. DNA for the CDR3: TGTGCCAGCAGTGAAAGTAGTGGCGGAAATTCACCCCTCCACTTT.

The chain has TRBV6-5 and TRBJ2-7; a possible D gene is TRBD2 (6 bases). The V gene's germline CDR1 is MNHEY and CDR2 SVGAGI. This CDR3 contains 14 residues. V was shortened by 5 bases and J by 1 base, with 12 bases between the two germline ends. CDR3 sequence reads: CASSPLGGSYEQYF. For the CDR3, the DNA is TGTGCCAGCAGTCCCTTGGGGGGTTCCTACGAGCAGTACTTC.

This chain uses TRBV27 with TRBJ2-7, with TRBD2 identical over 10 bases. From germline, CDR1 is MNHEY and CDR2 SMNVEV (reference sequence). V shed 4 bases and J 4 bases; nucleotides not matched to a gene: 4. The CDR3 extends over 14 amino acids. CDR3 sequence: CASSYLAGEYEQYF. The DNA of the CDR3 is TGTGCCAGCAGTTATCTAGCGGGAGAATACGAGCAGTACTTC.

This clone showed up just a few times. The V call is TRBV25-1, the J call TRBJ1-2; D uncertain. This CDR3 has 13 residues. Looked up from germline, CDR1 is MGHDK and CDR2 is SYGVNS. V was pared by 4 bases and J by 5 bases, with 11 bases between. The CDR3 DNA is TGTGCCAGCAGTGTGGCGGTACCTTATGGCTACACCTTC. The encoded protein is CASSVAVPYGYTF.

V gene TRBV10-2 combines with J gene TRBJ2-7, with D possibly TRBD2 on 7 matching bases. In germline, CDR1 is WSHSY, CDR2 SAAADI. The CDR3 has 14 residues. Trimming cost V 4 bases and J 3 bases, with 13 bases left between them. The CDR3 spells CASSAVRGGYEQYF. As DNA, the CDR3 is TGCGCCAGCAGTGCTGTGAGGGGGGGCTACGAGCAGTACTTC.

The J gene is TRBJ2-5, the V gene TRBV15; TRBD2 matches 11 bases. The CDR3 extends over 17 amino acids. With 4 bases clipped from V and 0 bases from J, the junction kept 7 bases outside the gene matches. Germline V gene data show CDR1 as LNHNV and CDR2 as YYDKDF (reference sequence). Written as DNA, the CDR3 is TGTGCCACCAGCATAGCGGGGGGGGCTTGGTACCAAGAGACCCAGTACTTC. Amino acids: CATSIAGGAWYQETQYF.

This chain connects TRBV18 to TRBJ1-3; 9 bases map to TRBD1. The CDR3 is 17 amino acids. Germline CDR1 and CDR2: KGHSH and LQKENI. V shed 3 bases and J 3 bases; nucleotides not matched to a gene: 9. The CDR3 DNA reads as TGTGCCAGCTCACCGTTCCCGGGACAGGGAAATGGAAACACCATATATTTT. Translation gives CASSPFPGQGNGNTIYF.

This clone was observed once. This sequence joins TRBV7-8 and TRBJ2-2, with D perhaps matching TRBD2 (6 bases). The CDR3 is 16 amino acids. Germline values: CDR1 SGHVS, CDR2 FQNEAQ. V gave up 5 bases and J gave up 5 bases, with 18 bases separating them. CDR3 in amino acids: CASSTYRDWATGELFF. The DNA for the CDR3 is TGTGCCAGCAGCACTTACCGGGACTGGGCTACCGGGGAGCTGTTTTTT. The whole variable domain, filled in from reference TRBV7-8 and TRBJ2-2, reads GAGVSQSPRYKVAKRGQDVALRCDPISGHVSLFWYQQALGQGPEFLTYFQNEAQLDKSGLPSDRFFAERPEGSVSTLKIQRTQQEDSAVYLCASSTYRDWATGELFFGEGSRLTVL.

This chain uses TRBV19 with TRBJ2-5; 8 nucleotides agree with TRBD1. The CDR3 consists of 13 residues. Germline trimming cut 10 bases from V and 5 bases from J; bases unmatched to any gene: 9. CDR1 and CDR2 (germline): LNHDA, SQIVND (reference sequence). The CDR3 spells CATCRTGWETQYF. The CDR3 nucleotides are TGTGCCACCTGTCGGACAGGGTGGGAGACCCAGTACTTC. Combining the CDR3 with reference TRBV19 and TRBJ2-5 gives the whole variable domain DGGITQSPKYLFRKEGQNVTLSCEQNLNHDAMYWYRQDPGQGLRLIYYSQIVNDFQKGDIAEGYSVSREKKESFPLTVTSAQKNPTAFYLCATCRTGWETQYFGPGTRLLVL.

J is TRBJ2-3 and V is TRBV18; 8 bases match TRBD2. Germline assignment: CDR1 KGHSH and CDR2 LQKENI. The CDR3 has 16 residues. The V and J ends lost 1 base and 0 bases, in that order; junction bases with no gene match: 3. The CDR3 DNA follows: TGTGCCAGCTCACCACGTGAGCGGGGGAGCACAGATACGCAGTATTTT. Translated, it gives CASSPRERGSTDTQYF.

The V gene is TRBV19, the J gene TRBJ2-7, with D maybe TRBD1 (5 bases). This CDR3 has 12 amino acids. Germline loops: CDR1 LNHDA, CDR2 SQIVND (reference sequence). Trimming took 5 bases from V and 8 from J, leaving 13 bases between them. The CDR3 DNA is TGTGCCAGTAGTGCGACCTCAGGGCAGCAGTACTTC. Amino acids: CASSATSGQQYF.